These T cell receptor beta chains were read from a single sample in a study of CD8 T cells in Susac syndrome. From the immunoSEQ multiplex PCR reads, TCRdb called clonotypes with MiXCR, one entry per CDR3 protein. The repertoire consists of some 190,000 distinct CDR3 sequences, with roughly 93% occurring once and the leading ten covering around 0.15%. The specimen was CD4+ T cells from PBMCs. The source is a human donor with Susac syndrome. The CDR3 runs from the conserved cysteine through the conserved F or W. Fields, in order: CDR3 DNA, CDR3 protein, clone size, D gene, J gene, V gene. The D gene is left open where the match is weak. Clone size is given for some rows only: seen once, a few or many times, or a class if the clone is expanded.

TGTGCCAGCAGGACGTGGGGAGTTTCCAACTATGGCTACACCTTC	CASRTWGVSNYGYTF	NA	NA	TRBJ1-2	TRBV6-2/TRBV6-3
TGTGCCAGTAGTATAGTTGGGACAGGGAACTACGAGCAGTACTTC	CASSIVGTGNYEQYF	NA	TRBD1	TRBJ2-7	TRBV19
TGCAGCGCCAGAAGGGGCGGGGGGAACTACGAGCAGTACTTC	CSARRGGGNYEQYF	NA	TRBD2	TRBJ2-7	TRBV29-1
TGTGCCAGCAGTTACAGGGGAGAGGGGTTCTATGGCTACACCTTC	CASSYRGEGFYGYTF	NA	NA	TRBJ1-2	TRBV6-6
TGCGCCAGCAGCTTGGGGCAGGCCAATAATTCACCCCTCCACTTT	CASSLGQANNSPLHF	NA	NA	TRBJ1-6	TRBV5-1
TGCGCCAGCAGCCAGGGGACAGGGATTGCTTTCTTT	CASSQGTGIAFF	NA	TRBD1	TRBJ1-1	TRBV4-3
TGCAGTGCTAGAAACTTAGCGGGGGGGTTTGAAGAGACCCAGTACTTC	CSARNLAGGFEETQYF	NA	TRBD2	TRBJ2-5	TRBV20-1
TGTGCCTGGAGTGGTAAGGGACAGGGGGCCGACGAGCAGTACTTC	CAWSGKGQGADEQYF	NA	TRBD1	TRBJ2-7	TRBV30
TGCGCCAGCAGCCCCCAGCGGGGTCTGCCTCGCGGCCTTCCCTACAATGAGCAGTTCTTC	CASSPQRGLPRGLPYNEQFF	NA	TRBD2	TRBJ2-1	TRBV5-1
TGTGCCAGTGCCCTGGGGCCCTCTGGAAACACCATATATTTT	CASALGPSGNTIYF	NA	NA	TRBJ1-3	TRBV7-3
TGTGCCACCAGCGCCCGTCGGGGCGACTCCTACAATGAGCAGTTCTTC	CATSARRGDSYNEQFF	NA	NA	TRBJ2-1	TRBV15
TGTGCCACCAGCGTGAAGCGAGCCAAAAACATTCAGTACTTC	CATSVKRAKNIQYF	NA	NA	TRBJ2-4	TRBV15
TGCGCCAGCAGCCAAGCGGGGGTCCCTGGGGCCAACGTCCTGACTTTC	CASSQAGVPGANVLTF	NA	TRBD2	TRBJ2-6	TRBV5-1
TGCGCCAGCAGCCGGGAACGGCGTGGATACAATGAGCAGTTCTTC	CASSRERRGYNEQFF	once	NA	TRBJ2-1	TRBV4-3
TGCGCCAGCAGCCAAGGCGAGAGAACTAATGAAAAACTGTTTTTT	CASSQGERTNEKLFF	NA	NA	TRBJ1-4	TRBV4-1
TGTGCCAGCAGTGAGGGGGAACCCTCCTACAATGAGCAGTTCTTC	CASSEGEPSYNEQFF	NA	NA	TRBJ2-1	TRBV2
TGCAGTGCTATACAGGGGGATTATTACGAGCAGTACTTC	CSAIQGDYYEQYF	NA	TRBD1	TRBJ2-7	TRBV20-1
TGCGCCAGCAGCCAGACCTCTCCGGGACAGGGTTTTGCGAGCTATGGCTACACCTTC	CASSQTSPGQGFASYGYTF	NA	TRBD1	TRBJ1-2	TRBV4-1
TGCAGTGCCTTTTCGGCGGGGGGCCCCGATGATACGCAGTATTTT	CSAFSAGGPDDTQYF	NA	TRBD2	TRBJ2-3	TRBV20-1
TGTGCCAGCAGCTCCCTAGGGCCGACTAGCGGGGGCTTCACAGATACGCAGTATTTT	CASSSLGPTSGGFTDTQYF	NA	TRBD2	TRBJ2-3	TRBV7-2
TGTGCCAGCAGCCAAGATGTCGGGGCCGGGGCCAACGTCCTGACTTTC	CASSQDVGAGANVLTF	NA	NA	TRBJ2-6	TRBV3-1
TGTGCCTGGAGTCCCGGGTTTCTGGATTCACCCCTCCACTTT	CAWSPGFLDSPLHF	NA	NA	TRBJ1-6	TRBV30